These T cell receptor beta chains were read from a single sample in a study of shared clonotypes between healthy human individuals. Method: immunoSEQ multiplex PCR; TCRdb's copy keeps in-frame clones and lacks some. The data show roughly 1,500,000 clones, around 98% seen once. The sequencing input was naive CD4+ T cells sorted from blood. These receptors were collected from a man aged 30 to 45 in good health. CDR3s include the opening cysteine and the closing phenylalanine or tryptophan. The order of the fields is V gene, D gene, CDR3 length, J gene, CDR3 protein, CDR3 DNA. D genes are given only for firm matches.

V: TRBV5-4
D: NA
length: 11
J: TRBJ2-5
CDR3: CASSGPETQYF
DNA: TGTGCCAGCAGCGGCCCGGAGACCCAGTACTTC

V: TRBV20-1
D: NA
length: 11
J: TRBJ2-7
CDR3: CSALRGAEQYF
DNA: TGCAGTGCCCTCAGGGGCGCGGAGCAGTACTTC

V: TRBV4-3
D: NA
length: 16
J: TRBJ2-7
CDR3: CASSQDPAGKTYEQYF
DNA: TGCGCCAGCAGCCAAGATCCGGCGGGAAAAACCTACGAGCAGTACTTC

V: TRBV7-9
D: NA
length: 14
J: TRBJ2-5
CDR3: CASSLFKGLETQYF
DNA: TGTGCCAGCAGCCTGTTTAAAGGGTTGGAGACCCAGTACTTC

V: TRBV7-9
D: NA
length: 15
J: TRBJ2-7
CDR3: CASSLAPSASYEQYF
DNA: TGTGCCAGCAGCTTAGCGCCCTCAGCCTCCTACGAGCAGTACTTC

V: TRBV7-6
D: TRBD1
length: 16
J: TRBJ2-7
CDR3: CASSLAGGQGFYEQYF
DNA: TGTGCCAGCAGCTTAGCTGGGGGACAGGGCTTCTACGAGCAGTACTTC

V: TRBV9
D: NA
length: 14
J: TRBJ1-4
CDR3: CASSVRPGNEKLFF
DNA: TGTGCCAGCAGCGTACGACCGGGCAACGAAAAACTGTTTTTT

V: TRBV2
D: NA
length: 14
J: TRBJ1-1
CDR3: CASSVRQRNTEAFF
DNA: TGTGCCAGCAGTGTCAGGCAAAGGAACACTGAAGCTTTCTTT

V: TRBV28
D: TRBD1
length: 20
J: TRBJ2-6
CDR3: CASSSVSSGQGVLGANVLTF
DNA: TGTGCCAGCAGTTCTGTTTCGTCGGGACAGGGAGTTCTTGGGGCCAACGTCCTGACTTTC

V: TRBV5-1
D: NA
length: 16
J: TRBJ2-3
CDR3: CASSLAPAGDADTQYF
DNA: TGCGCCAGCAGCTTGGCCCCGGCAGGGGATGCAGATACGCAGTATTTT

V: TRBV7-2
D: TRBD1
length: 13
J: TRBJ1-4
CDR3: CASSQDRVEKLFF
DNA: TGTGCCAGCAGCCAGGACAGGGTAGAAAAACTGTTTTTT

V: TRBV9
D: TRBD1
length: 16
J: TRBJ2-3
CDR3: CASSPRTGGGTDTQYF
DNA: TGTGCCAGCAGCCCACGGACAGGGGGAGGCACAGATACGCAGTATTTT

V: TRBV28
D: TRBD2
length: 20
J: TRBJ2-1
CDR3: CASSLRPGLAGERGGNEQFF
DNA: TGTGCCAGCAGTTTGAGACCGGGACTAGCGGGAGAGAGGGGGGGGAATGAGCAGTTCTTC

V: TRBV29-1
D: TRBD1
length: 14
J: TRBJ2-7
CDR3: CSARRLQGSYEQYF
DNA: TGCAGCGCCAGACGACTACAGGGGTCCTACGAGCAGTACTTC

V: TRBV19
D: NA
length: 16
J: TRBJ2-1
CDR3: CASSIRTAYSYNEQFF
DNA: TGTGCCAGTAGTATTCGGACAGCTTACTCCTACAATGAGCAGTTCTTC